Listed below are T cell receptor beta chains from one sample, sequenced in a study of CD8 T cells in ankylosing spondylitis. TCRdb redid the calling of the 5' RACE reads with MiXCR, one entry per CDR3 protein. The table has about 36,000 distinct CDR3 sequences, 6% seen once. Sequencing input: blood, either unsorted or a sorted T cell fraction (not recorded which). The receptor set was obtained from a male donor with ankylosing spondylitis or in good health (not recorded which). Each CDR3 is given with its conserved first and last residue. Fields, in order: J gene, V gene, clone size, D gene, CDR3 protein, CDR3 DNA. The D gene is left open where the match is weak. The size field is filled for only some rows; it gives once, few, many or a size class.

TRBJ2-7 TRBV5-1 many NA CASSIGTRVYEQYF TGCGCCAGCAGCATCGGGACAAGAGTCTACGAGCAGTACTTC
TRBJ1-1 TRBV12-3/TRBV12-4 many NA CASSRRVRTEAFF TGTGCCAGCAGTCGCAGGGTGAGGACTGAAGCTTTCTTT
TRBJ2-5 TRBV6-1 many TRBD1 CGTRTGDIGETQYF TGTGGTACTCGGACAGGGGATATCGGAGAGACCCAGTACTTC
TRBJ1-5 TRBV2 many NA CASSDPNQPQHF TGTGCCAGCAGTGACCCCAATCAGCCCCAGCATTTT
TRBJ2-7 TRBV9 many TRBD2 CASSGGLAGAYEQYF TGTGCCAGCAGCGGAGGACTAGCGGGAGCATACGAGCAGTACTTC
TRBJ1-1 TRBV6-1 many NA CASPPEVQGLGTEAFF TGTGCCAGCCCCCCCGAGGTTCAGGGGCTCGGAACTGAAGCTTTCTTT
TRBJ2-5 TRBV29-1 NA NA CSVGSGGRQETQYF TGCAGCGTTGGGTCCGGGGGGCGGCAAGAGACCCAGTACTTC
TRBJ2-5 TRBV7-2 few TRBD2 CASSWGAGGQETQYF TGTGCCAGCAGTTGGGGGGCGGGGGGGCAAGAGACCCAGTACTTC
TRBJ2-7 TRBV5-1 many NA CASSSTTGNYEQYF TGCGCCAGCAGCTCTACGACAGGCAACTACGAGCAGTACTTC
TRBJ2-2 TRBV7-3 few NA CASTLPPVNTGELFF TGTGCCAGCACCCTCCCCCCGGTTAACACCGGGGAGCTGTTTTTT
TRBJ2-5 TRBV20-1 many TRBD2 CSARPWTSFDGETQYF TGCAGTGCTAGACCCTGGACTAGCTTTGATGGGGAGACCCAGTACTTC
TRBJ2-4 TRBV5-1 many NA CASSLRVGIDKNIQYF TGCGCCAGCAGCTTGCGGGTTGGGATTGACAAAAACATTCAGTACTTC
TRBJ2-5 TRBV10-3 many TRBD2 CAISPFWTSGGEYQETQYF TGTGCCATCAGTCCTTTCTGGACTAGCGGGGGAGAATATCAAGAGACCCAGTACTTC
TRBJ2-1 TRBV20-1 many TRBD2 CSARDGTSGKGDEQFF TGCAGTGCTAGAGACGGGACTAGCGGGAAAGGGGATGAGCAGTTCTTC
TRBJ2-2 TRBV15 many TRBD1 CATSRVQGANTGELFF TGTGCCACCAGCAGAGTTCAGGGGGCGAACACCGGGGAGCTGTTTTTT
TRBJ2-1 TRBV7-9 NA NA CASSLGLGTLYNEQFF TGTGCCAGCAGCTTAGGACTAGGGACACTGTACAATGAGCAGTTCTTC
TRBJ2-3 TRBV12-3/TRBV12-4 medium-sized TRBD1 CASSLIAVTGGTDTQYF TGTGCCAGCAGTTTAATAGCCGTGACAGGGGGTACAGATACGCAGTATTTT
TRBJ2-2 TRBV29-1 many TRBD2 CSVEIGGLAGDLRGTGELFF TGCAGCGTTGAGATCGGAGGGTTAGCGGGAGACCTCAGGGGCACCGGGGAGCTGTTTTTT
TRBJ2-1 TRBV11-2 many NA CASSLRGAEPYNEQFF TGTGCCAGCAGCTTAAGGGGGGCGGAGCCCTACAATGAGCAGTTCTTC
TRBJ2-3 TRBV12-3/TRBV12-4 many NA CASSGVAFGGADTQYF TGTGCCAGCAGTGGCGTAGCGTTCGGGGGTGCAGATACGCAGTATTTT
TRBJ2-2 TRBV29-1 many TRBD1 CSASGTGVTGELFF TGCAGCGCCTCCGGGACAGGGGTGACCGGGGAGCTGTTTTTT
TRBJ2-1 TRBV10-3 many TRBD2 CAIKTSGSGEQFF TGTGCCATCAAGACTAGCGGGAGCGGTGAGCAGTTCTTC
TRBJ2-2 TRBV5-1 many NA CASSREGNTGELFF TGCGCCAGCAGTCGAGAGGGAAACACCGGGGAGCTGTTTTTT
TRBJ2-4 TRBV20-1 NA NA CSARDVSKGNIQYF TGCAGTGCTAGAGATGTCTCCAAGGGGAACATTCAGTACTTC
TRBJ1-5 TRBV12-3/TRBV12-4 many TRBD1 CASSPRGLSNQPQHF TGTGCCAGCAGCCCCAGGGGGCTTAGCAATCAGCCCCAGCATTTT
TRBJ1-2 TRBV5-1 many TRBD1 CASSSTGGLSYGYTF TGCGCCAGCAGCTCAACAGGGGGCCTCTCCTATGGCTACACCTTC
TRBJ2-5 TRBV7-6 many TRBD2 CASSFSQSGGAFETQYF TGTGCCAGCAGCTTCAGTCAGAGCGGGGGGGCCTTTGAGACCCAGTACTTC
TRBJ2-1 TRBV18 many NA CASSPTRDASANEQFF TGTGCCAGCTCACCAACCCGGGACGCTTCGGCGAATGAGCAGTTCTTC
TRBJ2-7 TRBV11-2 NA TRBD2 CASSRTSGRDEQYF TGTGCCAGCAGCCGGACTAGCGGGAGGGACGAGCAGTACTTC
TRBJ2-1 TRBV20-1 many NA CSARDGDTKSSYNEQFF TGCAGTGCTAGAGATGGGGATACGAAGAGCTCCTACAATGAGCAGTTCTTC
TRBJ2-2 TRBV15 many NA CATSEPLGRGRTGELFF TGTGCCACCAGCGAGCCCTTGGGGCGGGGGCGCACCGGGGAGCTGTTTTTT
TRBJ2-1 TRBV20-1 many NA CSAAPGLDSSYNEQFF TGCAGTGCGGCTCCGGGACTTGATAGCTCCTACAATGAGCAGTTCTTC
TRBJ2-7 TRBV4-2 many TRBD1 CASSQDPGQGAYEQYF TGTGCCAGCAGCCAAGACCCGGGACAGGGGGCTTACGAGCAGTACTTC
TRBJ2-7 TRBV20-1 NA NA CSAQDSQIGEQYF TGCAGTGCGCAGGACAGCCAAATCGGAGAGCAGTACTTC
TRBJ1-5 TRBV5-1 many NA CASFPGPTLGWPQHF TGCGCCAGCTTTCCGGGCCCGACCCTAGGTTGGCCCCAGCATTTT
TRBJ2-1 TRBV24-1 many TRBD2 CASSSGRSSYNEQFF TGTGCCTCCTCTAGCGGGAGGAGCTCCTACAATGAGCAGTTCTTC